This TCR beta chain was captured by sequencing in a study of post-analysis software for immune sequencing data (dated by TCRdb to the mid-2010s). Regarding the complete study: The recorded disease courses included relapsing-remitting, secondary progressive and progressive-relapsing multiple sclerosis, and some patients had no subtype annotation. Patient repertoires were compared against 10 to 12 previously published healthy control repertoires from donors aged roughly 6 to 28 years. A subset of samples was prepared in parallel using single-end sample barcoding, then pooled and co-amplified after Illumina adapter ligation. General findings and caveats noted by the study authors: Compared with controls, multiple sclerosis patients had significantly lower normalized Chao1 diversity, a finding suggesting substantial peripheral T-cell clonal expansion. The control group was slightly older than the multiple sclerosis patient group. Direct clustering with F measure revealed strong co-clustering of samples prepared in the same batch, which led to a batch-effect correction.

Preparation of the library involved PCR. These reads were obtained on an Illumina HiSeq 2500. Unique molecular identifiers were incorporated into TCR beta cDNA libraries to reduce PCR and sequencing biases. Every 1 to 10 million input T cells yielded approximately 500,000 cDNA molecules, meaning each molecule approximated one T cell. The patient libraries were prepared and sequenced using the same protocol as the earlier healthy control dataset. Within a given batch, samples were prepared together, multiplexed and sequenced on the same HiSeq lane. The study's own analysis went as follows. MIGEC handled the raw barcoded reads, throwing out single-read molecular identifier groups before consensus assembly and CDR3 extraction. Clonotype tables were post-analysed with VDJtools, normalizing diversity by down-sampling all datasets to the smallest sample size. To correct batch-related cross-sample contamination, repertoire overlap clustering matched CDR3 amino acid sequences but not nucleotide sequences. TCRdb cleaned the public reads at Q25 with fastp, built clones with MiXCR and kept in-frame beta chains. Rows merge per CDR3 protein into single entries with the most common DNA and genes. The authors' filters were not applied to this entry. This sample gives roughly 540,000 distinct CDR3 sequences in total; roughly 34% of them show up just once. The ten largest clones take up around 6.1% of the sample.

To demonstrate the VDJtools post-analysis software, the study profiled TCR beta repertoires from the peripheral blood of under 15 young patients with multiple sclerosis. Multiple sclerosis patients were children and adolescents aged about 6 to 15 years. This clonotype was seen only a few times. Its target antigen remains unknown. Base qualities are missing; no much larger clone stands one base away. This sequence originates from a girl younger than 18 with multiple sclerosis. Sequenced material: blood.

The CDR3 reads as follows: CASSVRGGLVDIQYF. In nucleotides, the sequence is TGTGCCAGCAGCGTCCGAGGGGGATTGGTGGACATTCAGTACTTC. The chain joins TRBV9 to TRBJ2-4; possibly the D gene is TRBD1, per 6 matching bases. Reading from cysteine to phenylalanine, the CDR3 counts 15 amino acids. CDR3 DNA only is kept here, 45 bases in frame from base 1. V gives up 2 bases and J gives up 8 bases, and the segment between their germline ends measures 17 bases. The germline V gene encodes CDR1 SGDLS and CDR2 YYNGEE.